This T cell receptor beta chain was profiled in a study of blood T cell repertoires in COVID-19. Study in general: Acute and convalescent COVID-19 samples came from the United States, Italy and Spain.

The V gene's germline CDR1 is MDHEN and CDR2 SYDVKM. This CDR3 has 15 residues. V gave up 6 bases and J gave up 6 bases; unmatched junction bases: 13. Repertoires were generated with immunoSEQ multiplex PCR, while TCRdb's copy carries only in-frame clones and drops some. The data contain about 270,000 clones, about four fifths of them singletons. This clone was seen once. This clonotype was sampled from a woman between 18 and 30 years old with acute or convalescent COVID-19. The chain joins TRBV28 to TRBJ2-7; TRBD2 matches at 8 bases. The sample taken for sequencing was peripheral blood. The CDR3 DNA sequence: TGTGCCAGCAGGGGGACTAGTAGCGGCCCCCGCGAGCAGTACTTC. Protein: CASRGTSSGPREQYF.